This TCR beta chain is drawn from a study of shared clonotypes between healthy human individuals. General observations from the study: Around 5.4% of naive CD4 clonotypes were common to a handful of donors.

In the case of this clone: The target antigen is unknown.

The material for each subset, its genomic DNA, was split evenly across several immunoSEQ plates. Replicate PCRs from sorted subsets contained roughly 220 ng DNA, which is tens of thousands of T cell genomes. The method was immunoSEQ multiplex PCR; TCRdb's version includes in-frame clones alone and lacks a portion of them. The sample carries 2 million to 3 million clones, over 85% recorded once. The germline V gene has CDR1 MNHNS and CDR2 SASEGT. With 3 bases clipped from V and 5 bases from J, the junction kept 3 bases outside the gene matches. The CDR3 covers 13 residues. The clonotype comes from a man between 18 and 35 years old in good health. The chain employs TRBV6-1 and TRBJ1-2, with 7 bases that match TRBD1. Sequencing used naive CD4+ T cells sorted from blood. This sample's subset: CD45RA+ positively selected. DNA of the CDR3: TGTGCCAGCAGTGACCCGGGACAGTATGGCTACACCTTC. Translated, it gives CASSDPGQYGYTF.